The 9 T cell receptor beta chains reported below all come from one sample, sequenced in a study of T and B cells in COVID-19 patients. From blood, 250-500 ng of genomic DNA served as TRB template. TRB rearrangements were amplified by multiplex PCR with BIOMED2 TRB-A/B primers. TCRdb reprocessed the multiplex PCR reads via MiXCR and lists one record per CDR3 protein. This table has 5,000 to 6,500 distinct CDR3 sequences, 25% to 35% appearing once. The sample comprised blood. The receptors here all came from a human donor with active COVID-19. The donor label of this sample is uncertain.

This rearrangement joins TRBV29-1 to TRBJ1-1, with D hard to call. V was clipped by 8 bases and J by 4 bases, with 17 bases between them. The CDR3 extends over 13 amino acids. Germline V gene sequence: CDR1 SQVTM, CDR2 ANQGSEA. The CDR3 reads CSWMKDLSTEAFF. The CDR3 DNA is TGCAGCTGGATGAAGGACCTTTCCACTGAAGCTTTCTTT.

By share, this clonotype ranks as medium-sized. The chain combines TRBV6-5 with TRBJ2-3; 9 bases align to TRBD1. Germline values: CDR1 MNHEY, CDR2 SVGAGI. V lost 5 bases to trimming and J lost 14 bases; unmatched junction nucleotides: 11. This CDR3 spans 13 amino acids. The CDR3 reads CASSEGRTGVGYF. The CDR3 nucleotides read TGTGCCAGCAGTGAAGGGCGGACAGGGGTTGGGTATTTT.

The genes are TRBV29-1 and TRBJ1-3; a weak D match, TRBD1 (5 bases). There are 15 residues in the CDR3. Germline V gene data show CDR1 as SQVTM and CDR2 as ANQGSEA. The V end lost 7 bases, the J end lost 2 bases, and 18 bases lay between the germline ends. CDR3 bases: TGCAGCGGGGGGGGGTCGCAGGGAACTGGAAACACCATATATTTT. Translation: CSGGGSQGTGNTIYF.

This clonotype was detected only a few times. CDR3 protein: CASSLDRATDTQYF. The CDR3 region has the DNA TGTGCCAGCAGCTTAGACAGGGCCACAGATACGCAGTATTTT. V is TRBV7-2 and J is TRBJ2-3, with D perhaps TRBD1 (6 bases). Per the germline V gene, CDR1 is SGHTA and CDR2 is FQGNSA. The CDR3 is 14 amino acids. V lost 1 base to trimming and J lost 2 bases, with 7 bases between them.

The chain joins TRBV18 to TRBJ2-4; the D gene is possibly TRBD2 (5 bases). The germline V gene has CDR1 KGHSH and CDR2 LQKENI. V dropped 0 bases and J dropped 3 bases, with 15 bases sitting between them. The CDR3 is 17 residues long. This CDR3 reads CASSPPSLLGGKNIQYF. The CDR3 nucleotides read TGTGCCAGCTCACCACCGAGTCTGTTAGGAGGCAAAAACATTCAGTACTTC.

The chain joins TRBV5-1 to TRBJ2-7, with 12 bases matching TRBD1. The ends lost 1 base at V and 5 bases at J; junction bases unmatched: 7. The CDR3 consists of 16 residues. CDR1 is SGHRS, CDR2 YFSETQ, per germline. CDR3 region: CASSLTGTGGIDEQYF. For the CDR3, the DNA is TGCGCCAGCAGCTTGACCGGGACAGGGGGCATCGACGAGCAGTACTTC.

This clonotype was detected a few times. The rearrangement links TRBV15 to TRBJ1-2; 10 bases line up with TRBD1. This CDR3 comprises 16 residues. Trimming at V came to 2 bases and at J to 5 bases, leaving 8 bases not matched to a gene. The germline V gene encodes CDR1 LNHNV and CDR2 YYDKDF (reference sequence). CDR3 in DNA: TGTGCCACCAGCAGACCCAACCCGGGACAGGGGTATGGCTACACCTTC. Protein sequence: CATSRPNPGQGYGYTF. The full variable domain, in which reference TRBV15 and TRBJ1-2 provide the parts outside the CDR3, is DAMVIQNPRYQVTQFGKPVTLSCSQTLNHNVMYWYQQKSSQAPKLLFHYYDKDFNNEADTPDNFQSRRPNTSFCFLDIRSPGLGDTAMYLCATSRPNPGQGYGYTFGSGTRLTVV.

Judged by abundance, this clonotype is medium-sized. The chain combines TRBV12-3 or TRBV12-4 with TRBJ2-3, with D uncertain. V lost 2 bases to trimming and J lost 14 bases, with 14 bases between them. The CDR3 has 12 residues. This chain's CDR3 is CASSLSGSGLYF. The DNA of the CDR3 is TGTGCCAGCAGTTTATCGGGCTCCGGGCTGTATTTT.

The table lists this clonotype with a few counts. CDR3 amino acids: CASSEALQGVGYGYTF. DNA for the CDR3: TGTGCCAGCAGTGAAGCGCTTCAGGGGGTAGGCTATGGCTACACCTTC. The chain combines TRBV6-1 with TRBJ1-2, with TRBD1 identical over 7 bases. This CDR3 has 16 amino acids. V gave up 0 bases and J gave up 4 bases; unmatched junction bases: 8. CDR1 MNHNS and CDR2 SASEGT come from the germline V gene.